The sequence of this T cell receptor (beta chain) was determined in a study of blood T cell repertoires in COVID-19. Background on the study: Collection of acute and convalescent COVID-19 samples took place in the United States, Italy and Spain. Nucleic acid was either cDNA or gDNA, and it came from T cells, B-cell-depleted T cells, or PBMCs.

Source study methods: Counts of nucleated cells, estimated from reference gene primer amplification, were obtained. Assay used: immunoSEQ multiplex PCR; TCRdb lists only in-frame clones, some missing. Clone size and V and J calls were adopted from that table, with D and trimming inferred from the DNA. The data contain approximately 110,000 clones, under 80% of them singletons. This CDR3 spans 17 amino acids. The ends were cut back, 4 bases at V and 1 base at J, with 20 bases in the middle. Germline CDR1 reads MDHEN; CDR2 reads SYDVKM. Sequenced material: peripheral blood. This receptor was taken from a man in his 70s with active or convalescent COVID-19. The gene calls are TRBV28 and TRBJ2-7, with D maybe TRBD2 (6 bases). The CDR3 DNA reads as TGTGCCAGCAGTTCGATTCCTTTGGCGGGATTATCCTACGAGCAGTACTTC. This codes for CASSSIPLAGLSYEQYF.